The 21 T cell receptor beta chains below come from one sample, sequenced in a study of identical twins. MiXCR was run by TCRdb on the 5' RACE reads, yielding one entry per CDR3 protein. The sample has just under 650,000 distinct CDR3 sequences; around 7.4% are singletons. Another study also made use of these data, one on yellow fever vaccine responses in identical twins.

The sequencing sample was made of PBMCs. The receptors were sampled from a woman between 18 and 30 years old in good health.

This clonotype was counted between two and nine times. The chain joins TRBV19 to TRBJ2-7, with D possibly TRBD2 on 7 matching bases. Germline-derived CDR1 and CDR2 are LNHDA and SQIVND (reference sequence). The CDR3 is made up of 16 amino acids. Trimming shortened V by 6 bases and J by 3 bases, and 21 bases separated the two germline ends. CDR3 loop: CASSPSRGASGYEQYF. Here the CDR3 DNA reads TGTGCCAGTAGCCCTAGTCGGGGGGCTAGCGGCTACGAGCAGTACTTC.

This clonotype showed up just a few times. V and J are TRBV11-2 and TRBJ2-5; 7 nucleotides match TRBD1. The CDR3 is 16 residues long. V lost 4 bases, J lost 2 bases, and 10 bases stayed unmatched. The germline CDR1 and CDR2 sequences are SGHAT and FQNNGV. The CDR3 is CASSSSSRDRQETQYF. The CDR3 DNA follows: TGTGCCAGCAGCTCCTCTTCCCGGGACAGACAAGAGACCCAGTACTTC.

This sequence joins TRBV20-1 and TRBJ2-1; 11 bases are a match to TRBD2. CDR1 is DFQATT and CDR2 is SNEGSKA in the germline V gene (reference sequence). V lost 6 bases to trimming and J lost 0 bases; unmatched junction nucleotides: 10. The CDR3 runs 17 residues. The CDR3 DNA is TGCAGTGCCCCGACTAGCGGGGTATCAGGCTCCTACAATGAGCAGTTCTTC. Protein: CSAPTSGVSGSYNEQFF.

This clonotype was found many times. The rearrangement uses TRBV7-2 and TRBJ2-1; D gene ambiguous. Trimming took 2 bases from V and 7 from J, leaving 15 bases between them. Germline lookup yields CDR1 SGHTA and CDR2 FQGNSA. The CDR3 is 15 amino acids. Here the CDR3 DNA reads TGTGCCAGCAGCTTACGCCCAGAGCCCGGGAATGAGCAGTTCTTC. Its protein product is CASSLRPEPGNEQFF.

V and J are TRBV6-5 and TRBJ1-4; TRBD1 agrees at 8 bases. The CDR3 extends over 15 amino acids. Germline V gene sequence: CDR1 MNHEY, CDR2 SVGAGI. With V trimmed by 6 bases and J by 8 bases, 11 bases remained unmatched. The CDR3 bases are TGTGCCAGCAGCTACACCGGGACAGGAGGCGAAAAACTGTTTTTT. It is translated as CASSYTGTGGEKLFF.

The gene calls are TRBV6-2 or TRBV6-3 and TRBJ2-1, with 7 nucleotides matching TRBD2. V trimming: 7 bases; J trimming: 8 bases; junction bases outside the gene matches: 20. There are 17 residues in the CDR3. Germline-derived CDR1 and CDR2 are MNHEY and SVGEGT. CDR3 loop: CASTNPPGLAAIYEQFF. The CDR3 DNA is TGTGCCAGCACCAACCCACCCGGGCTAGCGGCCATATATGAGCAGTTCTTC.

The genes are TRBV6-4 and TRBJ2-3, with 11 bases aligning to TRBD2. V dropped 2 bases and J dropped 1; count of bases not matched to a gene: 14. This CDR3 comprises 20 residues. The germline V gene has CDR1 MRHNA and CDR2 SNTAGT. The CDR3 bases are TGTGCCAGCAGTGACCTGGGACTAGCGGCCATAACAAGTGGCACAGATACGCAGTATTTT. This translates into CASSDLGLAAITSGTDTQYF.

The gene calls are TRBV5-1 and TRBJ2-3; either TRBD1 or TRBD2 may fit D (5 bases each). V was cut by 3 bases and J by 0 bases, with 14 bases left in between. This CDR3 is 16 amino acids long. Looked up from germline, CDR1 is SGHRS and CDR2 is YFSETQ. CDR3 region: CASSWGNGPSTDTQYF. The CDR3 nucleotides are TGCGCCAGCAGCTGGGGGAACGGGCCCAGCACAGATACGCAGTATTTT.

The V gene is TRBV29-1, the J gene TRBJ2-2; D gene uncertain. Germline V lookup: CDR1 SQVTM, CDR2 ANQGSEA. V gave up 6 bases and J gave up 7 bases, with 15 bases separating them. This CDR3 is 13 amino acids long. CDR3 bases: TGCAGCGTGGCCACGCCAGGATTCGGGGAGCTGTTTTTT. Its translation: CSVATPGFGELFF.

This clonotype was seen repeatedly, ten times or more. V and J are TRBV5-1 and TRBJ2-3, with no clear D. Trimming left V 1 base short and J 8 bases short, with 5 bases between. The germline V gene encodes CDR1 SGHRS and CDR2 YFSETQ. The length of the CDR3 is 11 residues. This chain's CDR3 is CASSLFGTQYF. DNA of the CDR3: TGCGCCAGCAGCTTGTTCGGTACGCAGTATTTT.

This clonotype occurred a few times. V usage is TRBV10-2 and J usage is TRBJ2-1; TRBD2 matches at 10 bases. Germline V gives CDR1 WSHSY, CDR2 SAAADI. This CDR3 is built from 14 residues. Trimming cost V 7 bases and J 9 bases; bases outside gene matches: 9. Here the CDR3 DNA reads TGCGCCAGCAATAAAGCGGGAGGGCTCGGTGAGCAGTTCTTC. It is translated as CASNKAGGLGEQFF.

This clonotype was observed at least ten times. V usage is TRBV6-1 and J usage is TRBJ2-1; 9 positions match TRBD2. The CDR3 is 16 residues long. J was trimmed by 6 bases and V by 3 bases; bases with no gene match: 9. Germline loops: CDR1 MNHNS, CDR2 SASEGT. CDR3: CASSDDLAGPSNEQFF. CDR3 DNA sequence: TGTGCCAGCAGTGACGATCTAGCGGGGCCATCCAATGAGCAGTTCTTC.

V usage is TRBV20-1 and J usage is TRBJ2-3; 10 positions match TRBD2. The V segment lost 4 bases and the J segment 3 bases; nucleotides outside the gene matches: 4. CDR1 DFQATT and CDR2 SNEGSKA come from the germline V gene (reference sequence). The CDR3 is 14 amino acids. CDR3 coding DNA: TGCAGTGCTAAGGGACTAGCGACGACAGATACGCAGTATTTT. Its protein is CSAKGLATTDTQYF.

This clonotype was detected only a few times. The gene calls are TRBV5-1 and TRBJ2-7; 7 bases are shared with TRBD2. V lost 1 base and J lost 4; bases outside the gene matches: 17. Germline lookup yields CDR1 SGHRS and CDR2 YFSETQ. The CDR3 is made up of 18 amino acids. The CDR3 is CASSLTRRWASGTYEQYF. The CDR3, as DNA: TGCGCCAGCAGCTTGACCCGCCGGTGGGCTAGCGGCACTTACGAGCAGTACTTC.

V and J are TRBV12-3 or TRBV12-4 and TRBJ2-3; TRBD2 might be the D (5 bases). Trimming removed 6 bases from V and 2 bases from J, with 18 bases in between. The CDR3 has 16 residues. The CDR3: CASSATGNSYTDTQYF. In DNA, the CDR3 is TGTGCCAGCAGCGCTACCGGGAATTCCTACACAGATACGCAGTATTTT.

This clonotype was detected ten times or more. The chain recombines TRBV28 with TRBJ2-7, with 12 bases aligning to TRBD2. The CDR3 has 15 amino acids. V lost 2 bases and J lost 7; bases outside the gene matches: 6. Germline CDR1 MDHEN, CDR2 SYDVKM. The CDR3 here is CASSLQTSGRVEQYF. The CDR3 bases are TGTGCCAGCAGTTTACAGACTAGCGGGAGAGTGGAGCAGTACTTC.

The CDR3 nucleotides read TGTGCCATCAGTGAGTCCGGCTCCCGGGGATATGGCTACACCTTC. Its translation is CAISESGSRGYGYTF. The J gene is TRBJ1-2, the V gene TRBV10-3; D gene uncertain. CDR1 ENHRY and CDR2 SYGVKD come from the germline V gene. V lost 0 bases, J lost 5 bases, and 13 bases lay in between. The CDR3 has 15 amino acids.

This clonotype was observed a few times. The chain has TRBV14 and TRBJ2-1; D assignment may be TRBD1 or TRBD2 (5 bases each). Trimming left V 0 bases short and J 4 bases short, with 7 bases between. The CDR3 totals 14 residues. Germline CDR1 and CDR2: SGHDN and FVKESK. CDR3 coding DNA: TGTGCCAGCAGCCAAGAGTGGGGGTACAATGAGCAGTTCTTC. Protein sequence: CASSQEWGYNEQFF. The entire variable domain, with the rest obtained from reference TRBV14 and TRBJ2-1, is as follows: EAGVTQFPSHSVIEKGQTVTLRCDPISGHDNLYWYRRVMGKEIKFLLHFVKESKQDESGMPNNRFLAERTGGTYSTLKVQPAELEDSGVYFCASSQEWGYNEQFFGPGTRLTVL.

This clonotype has more than one count but fewer than ten. The chain combines TRBV7-8 with TRBJ2-1; 11 nucleotides line up with TRBD1. Per germline, CDR1 SGHVS and CDR2 FQNEAQ. The length of the CDR3 is 15 residues. The ends lost 3 bases at V and 7 bases at J; junction bases unmatched: 5. The CDR3 loop reads CASSFPGQGVNEQFF. The CDR3 bases are TGTGCCAGCAGCTTCCCGGGACAGGGGGTGAATGAGCAGTTCTTC. The whole variable domain, filled in from reference TRBV7-8 and TRBJ2-1, reads GAGVSQSPRYKVAKRGQDVALRCDPISGHVSLFWYQQALGQGPEFLTYFQNEAQLDKSGLPSDRFFAERPEGSVSTLKIQRTQQEDSAVYLCASSFPGQGVNEQFFGPGTRLTVL.

The chain joins TRBV20-1 to TRBJ2-1; no clear D gene. Trimming shortened V by 3 bases and J by 8 bases, and 17 bases separated the two germline ends. The germline CDR1 and CDR2 sequences are DFQATT and SNEGSKA (reference sequence). CDR3 size: 14 residues. The DNA for the CDR3 is TGCAGTGCTAGCGGACCACGCATCCGGGATGAGCAGTTCTTC. It codes for CSASGPRIRDEQFF.

The sample holds a few counts of this clonotype. The gene calls are TRBV7-2 and TRBJ2-2, with TRBD2 matching 9 bases. This CDR3 comprises 15 residues. CDR1 is SGHTA, CDR2 FQGNSA, per germline. The ends lost 5 bases at V and 4 bases at J; junction bases unmatched: 5. The CDR3 DNA sequence: TGTGCCAGCAGCCGAGTAGCGGGAGTCACCGGGGAGCTGTTTTTT. It translates to CASSRVAGVTGELFF.